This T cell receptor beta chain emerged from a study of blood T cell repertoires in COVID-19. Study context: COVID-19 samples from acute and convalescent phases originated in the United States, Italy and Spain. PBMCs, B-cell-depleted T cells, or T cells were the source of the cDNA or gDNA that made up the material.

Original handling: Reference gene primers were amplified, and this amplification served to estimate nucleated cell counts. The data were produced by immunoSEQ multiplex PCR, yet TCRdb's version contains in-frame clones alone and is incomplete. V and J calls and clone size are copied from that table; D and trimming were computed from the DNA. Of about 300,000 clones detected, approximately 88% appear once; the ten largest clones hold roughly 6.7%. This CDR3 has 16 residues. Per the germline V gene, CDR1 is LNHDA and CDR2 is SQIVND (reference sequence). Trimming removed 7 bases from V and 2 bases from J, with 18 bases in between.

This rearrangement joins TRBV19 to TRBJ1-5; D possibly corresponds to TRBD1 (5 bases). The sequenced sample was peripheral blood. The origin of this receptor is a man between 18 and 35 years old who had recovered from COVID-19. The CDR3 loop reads CASTALSRGGNQPQHF. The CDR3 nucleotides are TGTGCCAGTACCGCGTTAAGTCGGGGGGGCAATCAGCCCCAGCATTTT.